This TCR beta chain stems from a study of blood T cell repertoires in COVID-19. About the study: COVID-19 samples, acute and convalescent, were from the United States, Italy and Spain. The analysed material was cDNA or gDNA that came from T cells, B-cell-depleted T cells, or PBMCs.

The repertoire was sequenced with immunoSEQ multiplex PCR; TCRdb's copy has only in-frame clones and lacks some. Of about 180,000 clones listed, roughly 88% are singletons. Participant-given clinical history determined each cohort assignment. Cohort 3 donors counted as recovered after two negative PCRs, clearance, or resolved symptoms. The receptor's source is a woman aged 30 to 39 who had recovered from COVID-19. The sequenced material came from PBMCs or T cells enriched from blood (not recorded which).

CDR3: CASSRGTSGVPNTGELFF. The CDR3 DNA follows: TGTGCCAGCAGTCGCGGGACTAGCGGAGTGCCAAACACCGGGGAGCTGTTTTTT. The genes are TRBV6-6 and TRBJ2-2; 11 bases line up with TRBD2. The CDR3 covers 18 residues. Trimming at V came to 5 bases and at J to 2 bases, leaving 10 bases not matched to a gene. The germline CDR1 and CDR2 sequences are MNHNY and SVGAGI (reference sequence).